Following are 10 T cell receptor beta chains from one sample sequenced in a study of CD8 T cells in Susac syndrome. With random hexamers, reverse transcription was performed on about 0.5 to 1 ug of RNA. TCRdb reprocessed the immunoSEQ multiplex PCR reads with MiXCR, giving one entry per CDR3 protein. The data show about 430,000 distinct CDR3 sequences, with approximately 85% seen just once and about 0.12% held by the top ten. Sequencing was performed on CD8+ T cells from PBMCs. The receptors were sampled from a human donor with multiple sclerosis.

V is TRBV6-1 and J is TRBJ2-5, with TRBD1 identical over 9 bases. CDR1 is MNHNS and CDR2 is SASEGT in the germline V gene. The CDR3 has 15 residues. The trim removed 3 bases at V and 5 bases at J, leaving 7 bases unmatched. The CDR3 nucleotides read TGTGCCAGCAGTGAGACAGGGGGGAACGTCGAGACCCAGTACTTC. It specifies CASSETGGNVETQYF.

The rearrangement uses TRBV6-5 and TRBJ1-4; 8 bases line up with TRBD1. Germline-derived CDR1 and CDR2 are MNHEY and SVGAGI. After removal of 4 bases from V and 2 bases from J, the junction contained 9 bases not matched to a gene. This CDR3 is 17 amino acids long. In DNA, the CDR3 is TGTGCCAGCAGTTTTTCCACCCAGGGGGCGACTAATGAAAAACTGTTTTTT. This codes for CASSFSTQGATNEKLFF.

V usage is TRBV2 and J usage is TRBJ2-1, with 9 bases aligning to TRBD2. The CDR3 has 16 amino acids. V trimming: 3 bases; J trimming: 6 bases; junction bases outside the gene matches: 9. The germline V gene encodes CDR1 SNHLY and CDR2 FYNNEI. Here the CDR3 reads CASSEWGSGSFNEQFF. In DNA, the CDR3 is TGTGCCAGCAGTGAGTGGGGTAGCGGGAGTTTCAATGAGCAGTTCTTC.

The chain carries TRBV12-3 or TRBV12-4 and TRBJ2-4, with 7 bases fitting TRBD1. The CDR3 runs 15 residues. V was pared by 5 bases and J by 7 bases, with 11 bases of the junction left unmatched. The CDR3 sequence is CASSHGTEVWNIQYF. In DNA form, the CDR3 reads TGTGCCAGCAGTCATGGGACAGAGGTGTGGAACATTCAGTACTTC.

This clonotype appeared a single time. The chain employs TRBV27 and TRBJ1-1, with D possibly TRBD1 on 6 matching bases. V was trimmed by 6 bases and J by 6 bases, leaving 17 bases between them. This CDR3 has 14 amino acids. In germline, CDR1 is MNHEY, CDR2 SMNVEV (reference sequence). The CDR3 reads CASRQLQGGSEAFF. The CDR3 bases are TGTGCCAGCAGACAATTACAGGGCGGCTCTGAAGCTTTCTTT.

The chain employs TRBV4-1 and TRBJ1-2; D perhaps matches TRBD1 (6 bases). The CDR3 is made up of 14 amino acids. The V gene's germline CDR1 is MGHRA and CDR2 YSYEKL. The ends were cut back, 3 bases at V and 4 bases at J, with 12 bases in the middle. The CDR3 DNA reads as TGCGCCAGCAGCCAGGGGGCCGGGAGCTATGGCTACACCTTC. It translates to CASSQGAGSYGYTF.

This chain uses TRBV13 with TRBJ1-3, with 7 bases that match TRBD1. This CDR3 has 16 amino acids. Germline V lookup: CDR1 PRHDT, CDR2 FYEKMQ (reference sequence). The ends lost 3 bases at V and 0 bases at J; junction bases unmatched: 5. The CDR3 loop is CASSFRTGVSGNTIYF. The DNA of the CDR3 is TGTGCCAGCAGCTTCCGGACAGGCGTCTCTGGAAACACCATATATTTT.

The rearrangement joins TRBV27 to TRBJ1-4; 7 bases align to TRBD1. Germline CDR1 MNHEY, CDR2 SMNVEV (reference sequence). CDR3 size: 13 residues. The ends lost 5 bases at V and 7 bases at J; junction bases unmatched: 4. The CDR3 DNA reads as TGTGCCAGCAGTCCAGGGGGAGTTGAAAAACTGTTTTTT. Translating it yields CASSPGGVEKLFF.

This clonotype came up a few times. The chain links TRBV6-5 to TRBJ2-4; TRBD1 is a possible D gene (6 bases). CDR3 length: 14 amino acids. Trimming pared 6 bases from V and 0 bases from J, leaving 9 bases between. Germline V gene sequence: CDR1 MNHEY, CDR2 SVGAGI. The CDR3 region has the DNA TGTGCCAGCAGCCCGACAGGAGCCAAAAACATTCAGTACTTC. It specifies CASSPTGAKNIQYF.

This rearrangement joins TRBV2 to TRBJ2-7; TRBD1 agrees at 8 bases. Trimming cost V 6 bases and J 0 bases; bases outside gene matches: 16. The CDR3 sequence is 18 residues long. Germline values: CDR1 SNHLY, CDR2 FYNNEI. Written as DNA, the CDR3 is TGTGCCAGCAGCCCGACCCCTTTTGCAGGGGGCTTCTCCTACGAGCAGTACTTC. Translated, it gives CASSPTPFAGGFSYEQYF.